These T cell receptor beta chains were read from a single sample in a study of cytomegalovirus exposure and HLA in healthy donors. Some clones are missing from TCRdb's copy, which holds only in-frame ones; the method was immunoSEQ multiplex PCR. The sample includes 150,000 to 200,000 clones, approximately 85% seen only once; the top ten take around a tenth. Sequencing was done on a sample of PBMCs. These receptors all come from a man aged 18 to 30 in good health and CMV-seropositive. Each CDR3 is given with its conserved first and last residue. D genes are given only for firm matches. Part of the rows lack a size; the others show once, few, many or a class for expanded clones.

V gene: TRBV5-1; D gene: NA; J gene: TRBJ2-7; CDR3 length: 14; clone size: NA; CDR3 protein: CASSSDGGLNEQYF; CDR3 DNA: TGCGCCAGCAGCTCGGACGGAGGCCTGAACGAGCAGTACTTC
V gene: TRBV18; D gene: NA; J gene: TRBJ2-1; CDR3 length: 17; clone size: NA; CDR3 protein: CASSPSLARTSYNEQFF; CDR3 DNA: TGTGCCAGCTCACCATCTCTTGCCCGGACTTCCTACAATGAGCAGTTCTTC
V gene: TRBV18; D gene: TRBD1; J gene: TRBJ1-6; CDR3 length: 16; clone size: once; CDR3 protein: CASSPDRVAYNSPLHF; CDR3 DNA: TGTGCCAGCTCACCAGACAGGGTCGCCTATAATTCACCCCTCCACTTT
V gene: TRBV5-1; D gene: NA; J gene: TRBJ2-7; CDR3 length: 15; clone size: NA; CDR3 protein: CASKDGTQGLYEQYF; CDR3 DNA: TGCGCCAGCAAAGATGGTACACAGGGTCTGTACGAGCAGTACTTC
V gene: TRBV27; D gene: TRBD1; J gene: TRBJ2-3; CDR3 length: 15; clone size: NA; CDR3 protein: CASSERDRVTDTQYF; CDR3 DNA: TGTGCCAGCAGTGAGCGGGACAGGGTAACAGATACGCAGTATTTT
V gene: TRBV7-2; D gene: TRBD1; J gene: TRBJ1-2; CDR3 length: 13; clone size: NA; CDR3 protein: CASSAGQDYGYTF; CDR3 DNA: TGTGCCAGCAGCGCCGGACAGGACTATGGCTACACCTTC
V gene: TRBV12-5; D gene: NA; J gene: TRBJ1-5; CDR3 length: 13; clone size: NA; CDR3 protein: CASGRTRNQPQHF; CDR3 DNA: TGTGCTAGTGGACGAACTAGGAATCAGCCCCAGCATTTT
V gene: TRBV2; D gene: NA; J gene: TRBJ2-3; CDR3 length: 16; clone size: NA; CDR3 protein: CASKLEEVIGTDTQYF; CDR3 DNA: TGTGCCAGCAAACTAGAGGAGGTAATAGGCACAGATACGCAGTATTTT
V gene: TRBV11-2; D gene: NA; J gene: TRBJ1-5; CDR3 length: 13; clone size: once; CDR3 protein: CASSLDRYQPQHF; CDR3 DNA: TGTGCCAGCAGCTTAGACAGGTATCAGCCCCAGCATTTT
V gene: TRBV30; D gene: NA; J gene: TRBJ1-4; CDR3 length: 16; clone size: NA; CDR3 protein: CAWSVGQGLSNEKLFF; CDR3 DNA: TGTGCCTGGAGTGTAGGGCAGGGTCTATCTAATGAAAAACTGTTTTTT
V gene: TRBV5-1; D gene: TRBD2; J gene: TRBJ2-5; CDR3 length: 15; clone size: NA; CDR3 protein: CASSLGSSGQETQYF; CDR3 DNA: TGCGCCAGCAGCTTGGGTTCTAGCGGCCAAGAGACCCAGTACTTC
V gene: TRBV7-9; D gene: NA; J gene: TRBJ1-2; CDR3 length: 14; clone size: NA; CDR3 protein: CASSPQQTNYGYTF; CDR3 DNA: TGTGCCAGCAGCCCCCAGCAGACAAACTATGGCTACACCTTC
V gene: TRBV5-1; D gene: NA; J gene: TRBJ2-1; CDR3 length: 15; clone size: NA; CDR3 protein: CASSPGGRGSNEQFF; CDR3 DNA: TGCGCCAGCAGCCCAGGGGGGCGGGGTAGTAATGAGCAGTTCTTC